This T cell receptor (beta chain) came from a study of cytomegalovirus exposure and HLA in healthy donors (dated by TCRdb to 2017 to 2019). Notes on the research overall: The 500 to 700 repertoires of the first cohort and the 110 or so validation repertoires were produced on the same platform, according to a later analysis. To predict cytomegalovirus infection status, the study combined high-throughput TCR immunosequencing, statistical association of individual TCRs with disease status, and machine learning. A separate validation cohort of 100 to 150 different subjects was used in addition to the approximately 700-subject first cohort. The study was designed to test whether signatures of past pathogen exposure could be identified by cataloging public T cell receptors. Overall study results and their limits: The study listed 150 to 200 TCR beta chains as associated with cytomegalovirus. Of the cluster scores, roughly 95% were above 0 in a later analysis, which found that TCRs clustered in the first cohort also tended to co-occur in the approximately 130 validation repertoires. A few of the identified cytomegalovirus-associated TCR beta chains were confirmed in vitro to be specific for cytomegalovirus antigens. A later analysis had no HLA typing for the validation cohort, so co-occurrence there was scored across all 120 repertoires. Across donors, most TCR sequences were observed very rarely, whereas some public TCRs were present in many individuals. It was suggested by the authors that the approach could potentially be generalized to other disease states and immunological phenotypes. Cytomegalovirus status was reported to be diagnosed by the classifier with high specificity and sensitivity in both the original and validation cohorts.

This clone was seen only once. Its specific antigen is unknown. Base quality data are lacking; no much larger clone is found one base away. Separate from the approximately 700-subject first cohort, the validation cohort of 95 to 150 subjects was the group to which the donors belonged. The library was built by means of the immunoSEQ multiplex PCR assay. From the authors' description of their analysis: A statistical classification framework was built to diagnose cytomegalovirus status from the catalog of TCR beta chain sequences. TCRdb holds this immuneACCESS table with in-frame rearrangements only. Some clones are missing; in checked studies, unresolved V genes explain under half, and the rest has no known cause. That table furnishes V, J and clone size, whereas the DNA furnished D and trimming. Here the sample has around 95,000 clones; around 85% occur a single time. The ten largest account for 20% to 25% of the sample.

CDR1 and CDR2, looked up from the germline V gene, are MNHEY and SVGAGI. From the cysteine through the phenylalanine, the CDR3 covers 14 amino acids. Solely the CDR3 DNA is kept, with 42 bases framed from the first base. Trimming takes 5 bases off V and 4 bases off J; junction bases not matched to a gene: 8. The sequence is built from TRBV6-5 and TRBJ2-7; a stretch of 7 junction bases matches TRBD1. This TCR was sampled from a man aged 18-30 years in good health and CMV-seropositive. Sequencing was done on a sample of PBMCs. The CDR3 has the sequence CASSREARGYEQYF. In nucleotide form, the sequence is TGTGCCAGCAGTAGAGAAGCCAGGGGGTACGAGCAGTACTTC.